This entry describes one TCR beta chain. This sample was included in a study of blood T cell repertoires in COVID-19. Background on the study: Sites in the United States, Italy and Spain provided acute and convalescent COVID-19 samples. Nucleic acid was either cDNA or gDNA, and it came from T cells, B-cell-depleted T cells, or PBMCs.

V was shortened by 1 base and J by 0 bases, with 13 bases between the two germline ends. The CDR3 contains 18 residues. Germline V gene sequence: CDR1 ENHRY, CDR2 SYGVKD. The authors' processing: Quantification of nucleated cells was approximated via reference gene primer amplification. Some clones are missing from TCRdb's copy, which holds only in-frame ones; the method was immunoSEQ multiplex PCR. The DNA gave D and trimming, while V, J and clone size come from that table. The sample lists roughly 200,000 clones; about nine tenths were seen once. This sequence joins TRBV10-3 and TRBJ1-6, with no clear D. Source material: peripheral blood. The sequence was collected from a middle-aged man with acute or convalescent COVID-19. DNA of the CDR3: TGTGCCATCAGTGAGTGGAGGTGGGATAGCTCCTATAATTCACCCCTCCACTTT. It yields the protein CAISEWRWDSSYNSPLHF.